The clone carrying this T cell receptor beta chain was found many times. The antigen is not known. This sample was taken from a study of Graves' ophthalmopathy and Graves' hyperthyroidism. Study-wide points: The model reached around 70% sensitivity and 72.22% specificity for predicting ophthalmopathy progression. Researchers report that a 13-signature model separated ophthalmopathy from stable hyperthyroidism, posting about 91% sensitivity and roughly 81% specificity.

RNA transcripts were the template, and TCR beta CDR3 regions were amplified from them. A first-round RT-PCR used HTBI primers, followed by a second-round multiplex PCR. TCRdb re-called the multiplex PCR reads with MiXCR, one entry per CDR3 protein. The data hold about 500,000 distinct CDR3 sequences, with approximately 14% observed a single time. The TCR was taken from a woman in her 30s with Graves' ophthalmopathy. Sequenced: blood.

The CDR3 reads CASSQELNFNYGYTF. CDR3 DNA sequence: TGTGCCAGCAGCCAAGAGTTGAACTTTAACTATGGCTACACCTTC. The gene calls are TRBV4-2 and TRBJ1-2; no reliable D call. Trimming stripped 0 bases from V and 1 base from J, with 9 bases between. This CDR3 region has 15 residues. CDR1 and CDR2 from the germline V gene are LGHNA and YNFKEQ.